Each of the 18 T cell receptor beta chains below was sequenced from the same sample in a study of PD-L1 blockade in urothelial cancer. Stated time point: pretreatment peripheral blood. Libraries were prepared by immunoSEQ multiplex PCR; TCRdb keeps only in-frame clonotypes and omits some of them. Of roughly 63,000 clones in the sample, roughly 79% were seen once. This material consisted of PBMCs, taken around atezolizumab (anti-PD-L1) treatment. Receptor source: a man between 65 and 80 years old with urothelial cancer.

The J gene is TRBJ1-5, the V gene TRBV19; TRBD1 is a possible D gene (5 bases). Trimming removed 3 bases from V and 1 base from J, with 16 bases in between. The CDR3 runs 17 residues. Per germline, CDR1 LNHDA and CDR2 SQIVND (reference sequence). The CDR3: CASSIWAGKKSNQPQHF. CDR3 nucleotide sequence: TGTGCCAGTAGTATCTGGGCAGGGAAAAAGAGCAATCAGCCCCAGCATTTT.

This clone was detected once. The chain's CDR3 is CASSPSSGGNTGELFF. In DNA form, the CDR3 reads TGCGCCAGCAGCCCCTCTAGCGGGGGGAACACCGGGGAGCTGTTTTTT. This rearrangement joins TRBV4-1 to TRBJ2-2, with 10 nucleotides matching TRBD2. Per germline, CDR1 MGHRA and CDR2 YSYEKL. After removal of 4 bases from V and 1 base from J, the junction contained 3 bases not matched to a gene. This CDR3 contains 16 residues.

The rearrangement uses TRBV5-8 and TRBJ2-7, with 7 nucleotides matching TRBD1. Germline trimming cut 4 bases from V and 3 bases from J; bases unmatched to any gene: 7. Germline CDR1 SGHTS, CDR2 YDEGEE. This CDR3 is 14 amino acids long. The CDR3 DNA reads TGTGCCAGCAGCGCAGGACAGGCCTTCTACGAGCAGTACTTC. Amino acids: CASSAGQAFYEQYF.

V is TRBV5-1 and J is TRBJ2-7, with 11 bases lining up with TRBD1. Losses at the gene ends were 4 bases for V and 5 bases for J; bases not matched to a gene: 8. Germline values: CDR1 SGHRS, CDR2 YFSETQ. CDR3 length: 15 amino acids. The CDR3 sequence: CASSKSRDRGNEQYF. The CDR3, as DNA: TGCGCCAGCAGCAAATCCAGGGACAGGGGGAACGAGCAGTACTTC.

The CDR3 sequence: CASSPQGDSNYGYTF. The CDR3 DNA follows: TGTGCCAGCAGTCCCCAGGGGGATTCTAACTATGGCTACACCTTC. The V gene is TRBV6-4, the J gene TRBJ1-2, with 7 nucleotides matching TRBD1. CDR3 size: 15 residues. Trimming removed 5 bases from V and 0 bases from J; junction bases left unmatched: 6. CDR1 MRHNA and CDR2 SNTAGT come from the germline V gene.

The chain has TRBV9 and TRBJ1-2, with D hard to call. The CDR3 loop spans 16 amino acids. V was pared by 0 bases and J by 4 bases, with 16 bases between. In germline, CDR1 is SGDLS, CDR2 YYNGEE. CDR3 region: CASSVVLGVGTYGYTF. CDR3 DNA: TGTGCCAGCAGCGTAGTCCTCGGGGTTGGAACCTATGGCTACACCTTC.

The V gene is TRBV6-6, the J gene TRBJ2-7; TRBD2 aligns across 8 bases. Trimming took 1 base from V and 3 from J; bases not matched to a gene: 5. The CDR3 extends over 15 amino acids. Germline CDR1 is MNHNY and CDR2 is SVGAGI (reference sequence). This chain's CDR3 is CASSYLVAGSYEQYF. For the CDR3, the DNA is TGTGCCAGCAGTTACTTAGTAGCGGGGAGCTACGAGCAGTACTTC.

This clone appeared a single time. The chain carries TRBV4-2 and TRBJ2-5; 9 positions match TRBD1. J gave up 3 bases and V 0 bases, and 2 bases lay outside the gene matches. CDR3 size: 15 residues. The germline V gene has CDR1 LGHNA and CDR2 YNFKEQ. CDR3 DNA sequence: TGTGCCAGCAGCCAAGATACAGGGGGCGAAGAGACCCAGTACTTC. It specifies CASSQDTGGEETQYF.

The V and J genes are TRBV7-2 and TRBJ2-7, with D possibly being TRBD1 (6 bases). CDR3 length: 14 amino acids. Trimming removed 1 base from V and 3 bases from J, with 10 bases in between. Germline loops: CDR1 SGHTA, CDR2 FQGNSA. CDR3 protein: CASSLGRTVYEQYF. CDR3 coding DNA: TGTGCCAGCAGCTTAGGGCGGACAGTCTACGAGCAGTACTTC.

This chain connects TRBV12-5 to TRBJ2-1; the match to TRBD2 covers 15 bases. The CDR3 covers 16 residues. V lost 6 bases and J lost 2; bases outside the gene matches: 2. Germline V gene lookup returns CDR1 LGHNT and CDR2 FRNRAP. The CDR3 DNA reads TGTGCTAGTGGGCGGACTAGCGGGGGGGCCTACAATGAGCAGTTCTTC. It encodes CASGRTSGGAYNEQFF.

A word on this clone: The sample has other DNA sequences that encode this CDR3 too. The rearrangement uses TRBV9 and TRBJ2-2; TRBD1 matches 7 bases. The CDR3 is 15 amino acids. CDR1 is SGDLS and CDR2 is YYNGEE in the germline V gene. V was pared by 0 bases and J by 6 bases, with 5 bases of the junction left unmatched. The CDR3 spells CASSVGQGVAGELFF. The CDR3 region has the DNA TGTGCCAGCAGCGTAGGACAGGGAGTTGCCGGGGAGCTGTTTTTT.

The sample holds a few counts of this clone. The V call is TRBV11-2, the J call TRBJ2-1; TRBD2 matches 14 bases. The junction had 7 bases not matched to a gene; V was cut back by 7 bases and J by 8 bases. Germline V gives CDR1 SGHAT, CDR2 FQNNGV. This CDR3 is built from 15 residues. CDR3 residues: CASTGGLAGADEQFF. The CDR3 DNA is TGTGCCAGCACCGGGGGACTAGCGGGAGCCGATGAGCAGTTCTTC.

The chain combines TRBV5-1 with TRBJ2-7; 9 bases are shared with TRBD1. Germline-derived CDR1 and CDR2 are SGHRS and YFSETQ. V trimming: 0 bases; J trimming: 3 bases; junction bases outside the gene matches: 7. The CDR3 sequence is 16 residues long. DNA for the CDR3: TGCGCCAGCAGCTTGGCCGCGGGGACAGGGATCTACGAGCAGTACTTC. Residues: CASSLAAGTGIYEQYF.

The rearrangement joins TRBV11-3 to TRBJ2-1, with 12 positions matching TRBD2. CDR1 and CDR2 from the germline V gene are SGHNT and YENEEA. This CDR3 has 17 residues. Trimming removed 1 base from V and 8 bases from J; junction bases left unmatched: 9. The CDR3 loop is CASSLGGGLAGYYEQFF. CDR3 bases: TGTGCCAGCAGCTTAGGGGGAGGACTAGCGGGATACTATGAGCAGTTCTTC.

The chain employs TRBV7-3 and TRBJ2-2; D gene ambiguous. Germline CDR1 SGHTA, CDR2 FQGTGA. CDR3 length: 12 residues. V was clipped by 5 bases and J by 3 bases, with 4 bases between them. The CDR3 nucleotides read TGTGCCAGCAGCACTTACACCGGGGAGCTGTTTTTT. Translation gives CASSTYTGELFF.

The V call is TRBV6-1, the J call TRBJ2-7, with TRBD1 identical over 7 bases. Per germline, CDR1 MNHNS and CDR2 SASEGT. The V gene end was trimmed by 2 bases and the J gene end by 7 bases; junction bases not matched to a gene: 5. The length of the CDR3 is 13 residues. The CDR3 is CASSEWSGGEQYF. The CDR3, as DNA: TGTGCCAGCAGTGAATGGTCAGGGGGAGAGCAGTACTTC.

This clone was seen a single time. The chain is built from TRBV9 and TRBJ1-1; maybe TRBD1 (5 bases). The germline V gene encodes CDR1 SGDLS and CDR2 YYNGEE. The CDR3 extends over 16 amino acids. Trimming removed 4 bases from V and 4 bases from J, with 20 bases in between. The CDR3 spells CASSPLRDSGGTEAFF. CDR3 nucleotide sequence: TGTGCCAGCAGCCCTCTCCGGGACTCCGGTGGCACTGAAGCTTTCTTT.

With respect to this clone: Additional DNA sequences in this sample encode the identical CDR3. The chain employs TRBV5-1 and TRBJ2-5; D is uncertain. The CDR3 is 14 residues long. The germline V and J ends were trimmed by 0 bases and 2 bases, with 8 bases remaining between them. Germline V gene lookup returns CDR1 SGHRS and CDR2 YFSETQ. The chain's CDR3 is CASSLVGRQETQYF. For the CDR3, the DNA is TGCGCCAGCAGCTTGGTGGGCCGTCAAGAGACCCAGTACTTC.